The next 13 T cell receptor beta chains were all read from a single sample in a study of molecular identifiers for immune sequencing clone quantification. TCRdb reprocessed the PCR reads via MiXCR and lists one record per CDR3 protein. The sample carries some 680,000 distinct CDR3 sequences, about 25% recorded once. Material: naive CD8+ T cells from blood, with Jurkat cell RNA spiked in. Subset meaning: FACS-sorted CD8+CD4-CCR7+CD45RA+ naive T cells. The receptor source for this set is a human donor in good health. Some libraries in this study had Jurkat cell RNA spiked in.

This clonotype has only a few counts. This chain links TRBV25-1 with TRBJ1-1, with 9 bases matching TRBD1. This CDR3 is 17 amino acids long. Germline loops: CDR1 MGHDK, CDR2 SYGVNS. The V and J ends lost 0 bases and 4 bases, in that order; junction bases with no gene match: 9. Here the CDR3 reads CASSEYRDRVPGTEAFF. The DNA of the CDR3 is TGTGCCAGCAGTGAATACCGGGACAGGGTACCCGGCACTGAAGCTTTCTTT.

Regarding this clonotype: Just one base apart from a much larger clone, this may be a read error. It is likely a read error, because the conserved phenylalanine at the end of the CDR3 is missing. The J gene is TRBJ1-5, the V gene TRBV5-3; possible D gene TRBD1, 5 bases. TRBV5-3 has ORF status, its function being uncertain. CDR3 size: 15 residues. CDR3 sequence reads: CASSFFSGTNQPQHS. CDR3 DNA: TGTGCCAGCAGCTTCTTTAGCGGGACGAATCAGCCCCAGCATTCT.

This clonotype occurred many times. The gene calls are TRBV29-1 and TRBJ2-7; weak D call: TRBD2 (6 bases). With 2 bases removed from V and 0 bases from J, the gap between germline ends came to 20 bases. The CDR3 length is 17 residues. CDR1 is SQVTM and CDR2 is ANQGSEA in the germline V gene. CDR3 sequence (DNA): TGCAGCGTTGAATTAGGTCAGGGAGGAGGAGTCTCCTACGAGCAGTACTTC. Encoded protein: CSVELGQGGGVSYEQYF.

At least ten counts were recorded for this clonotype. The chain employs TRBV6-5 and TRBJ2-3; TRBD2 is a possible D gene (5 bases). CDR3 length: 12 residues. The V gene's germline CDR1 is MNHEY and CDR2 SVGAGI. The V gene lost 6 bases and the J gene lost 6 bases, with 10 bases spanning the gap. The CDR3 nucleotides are TGTGCCAGCAGGAAGACGGGGGATACGCAGTATTTT. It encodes CASRKTGDTQYF.

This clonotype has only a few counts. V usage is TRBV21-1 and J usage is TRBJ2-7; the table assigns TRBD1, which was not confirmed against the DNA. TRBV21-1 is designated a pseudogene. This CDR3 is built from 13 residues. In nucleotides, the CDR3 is TGTGCCAGCAGCACACTAGACAGCTACGAGCAGTACTTC. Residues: CASSTLDSYEQYF.

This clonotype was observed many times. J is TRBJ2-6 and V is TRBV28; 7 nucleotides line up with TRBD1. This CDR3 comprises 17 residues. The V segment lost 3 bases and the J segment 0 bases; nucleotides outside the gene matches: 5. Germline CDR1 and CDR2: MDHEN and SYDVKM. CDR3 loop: CASSFDRVGSGANVLTF. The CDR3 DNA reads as TGTGCCAGCAGTTTCGACAGGGTAGGCTCTGGGGCCAACGTCCTGACTTTC. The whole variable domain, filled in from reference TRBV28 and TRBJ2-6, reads DVKVTQSSRYLVKRTGEKVFLECVQDMDHENMFWYRQDPGLGLRLIYFSYDVKMKEKGDIPEGYSVSREKKERFSLILESASTNQTSMYLCASSFDRVGSGANVLTFGAGSRLTVL.

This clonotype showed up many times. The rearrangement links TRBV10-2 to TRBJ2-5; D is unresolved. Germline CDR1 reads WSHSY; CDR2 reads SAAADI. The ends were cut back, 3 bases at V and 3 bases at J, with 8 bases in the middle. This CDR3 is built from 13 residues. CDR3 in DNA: TGCGCCAGCAGTGATTACAGAGAAGAGACCCAGTACTTC. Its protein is CASSDYREETQYF.

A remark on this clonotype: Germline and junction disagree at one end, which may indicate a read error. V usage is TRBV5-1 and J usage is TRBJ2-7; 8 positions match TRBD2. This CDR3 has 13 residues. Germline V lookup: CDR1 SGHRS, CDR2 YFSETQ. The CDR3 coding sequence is TGCGCCAGCAGCTTGACTAGCGGCTACGGGCAGTACTTC. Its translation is CASSLTSGYGQYF.

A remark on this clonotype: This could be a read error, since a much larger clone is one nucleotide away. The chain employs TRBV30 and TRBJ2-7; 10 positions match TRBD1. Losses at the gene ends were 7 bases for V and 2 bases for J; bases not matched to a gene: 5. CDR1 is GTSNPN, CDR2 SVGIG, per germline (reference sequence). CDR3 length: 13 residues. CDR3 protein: CASPGTGAYEQYF. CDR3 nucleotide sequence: TGTGCCTCGCCCGGGACAGGGGCCTACGAGCAGTACTTC.

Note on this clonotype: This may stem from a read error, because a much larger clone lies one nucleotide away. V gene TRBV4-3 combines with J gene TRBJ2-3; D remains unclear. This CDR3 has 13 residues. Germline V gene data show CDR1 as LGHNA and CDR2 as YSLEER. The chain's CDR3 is CASSQGITATQYF. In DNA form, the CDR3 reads TGCGCCAGCAGCCAAGGGATAACAGCTACGCAGTATTTT.

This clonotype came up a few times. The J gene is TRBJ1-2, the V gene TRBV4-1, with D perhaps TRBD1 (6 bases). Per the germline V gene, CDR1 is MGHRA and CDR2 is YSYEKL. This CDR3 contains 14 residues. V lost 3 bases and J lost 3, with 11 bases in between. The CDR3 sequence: CASSHETGYYGYTF. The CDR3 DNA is TGCGCCAGCAGCCACGAGACAGGTTACTATGGCTACACCTTC.

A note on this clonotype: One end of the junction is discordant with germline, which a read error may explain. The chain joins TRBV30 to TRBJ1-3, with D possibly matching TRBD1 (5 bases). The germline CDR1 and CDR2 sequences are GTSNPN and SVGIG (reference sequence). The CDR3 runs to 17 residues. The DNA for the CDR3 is TGTGCCTGGAGTGTACTCGAACAGGCTTACTCTGGAAACACTATATATTTT. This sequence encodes CAWSVLEQAYSGNTIYF.

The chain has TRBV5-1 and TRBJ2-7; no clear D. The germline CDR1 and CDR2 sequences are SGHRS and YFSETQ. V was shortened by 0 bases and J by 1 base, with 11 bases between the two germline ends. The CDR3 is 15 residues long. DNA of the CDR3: TGCGCCAGCAGCTTGGCCAGGCCCCCTTCCTACGAGCAGTACTTC. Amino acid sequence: CASSLARPPSYEQYF.